A single sample gave rise to the 19 T cell receptor beta chains below, sequenced in a study of cytomegalovirus exposure and HLA in healthy donors. The PCR ran on 60 Vbeta and 13 Jbeta primers. The assay was immunoSEQ multiplex PCR, and TCRdb's table has in-frame clones only and misses some. The profile shows tens of thousands of clones, roughly three quarters of them singletons. Sample: PBMCs. The receptors derive from a woman aged 30 to 39 in good health and CMV-seropositive.

The chain is built from TRBV7-6 and TRBJ2-7; the match to TRBD2 covers 11 bases. The germline CDR1 and CDR2 sequences are SGHVS and FNYEAQ. The J segment lost 0 bases and the V segment lost 1 base, leaving 5 bases of the junction unmatched. The CDR3 totals 17 residues. The CDR3 reads CASSLVSGLAVSYEQYF. CDR3 sequence (DNA): TGTGCCAGCAGCTTAGTTTCGGGACTAGCGGTCTCCTACGAGCAGTACTTC.

The chain uses TRBV30 and TRBJ2-1, with TRBD1 as a possible D gene (8 bases). Germline CDR1 is GTSNPN and CDR2 is SVGIG (reference sequence). The CDR3 sequence is 13 residues long. V was shortened by 4 bases and J by 9 bases, with 16 bases between the two germline ends. The DNA for the CDR3 is TGTGCCTGGAAGAACAGGGGGGGTAGTGAGCAGTTCTTC. It yields the protein CAWKNRGGSEQFF.

The table lists this clone with a count of one. This rearrangement joins TRBV5-4 to TRBJ1-1, with D possibly TRBD1 on 5 matching bases. The CDR3 is 17 residues long. CDR1 and CDR2 (germline): SGHNT, YYREEE (reference sequence). Trimming removed 0 bases from V and 3 bases from J, with 18 bases in between. CDR3 DNA sequence: TGTGCCAGCAGCTTGGCCTTTAGTCGGACACTGTACACTGAAGCTTTCTTT. Residues: CASSLAFSRTLYTEAFF.

The rearrangement links TRBV4-1 to TRBJ2-2; D unclear. Germline V gene sequence: CDR1 MGHRA, CDR2 YSYEKL. The CDR3 consists of 16 residues. The ends were cut back, 0 bases at V and 4 bases at J, with 12 bases in the middle. CDR3 sequence: CASSQEGSLGTGELFF. CDR3 coding DNA: TGCGCCAGCAGCCAAGAGGGTAGCCTGGGCACCGGGGAGCTGTTTTTT.

V gene TRBV6-1 combines with J gene TRBJ2-2; no clear D gene. There are 12 residues in the CDR3. Trimming shortened V by 4 bases and J by 9 bases, and 9 bases separated the two germline ends. Germline V lookup: CDR1 MNHNS, CDR2 SASEGT. The CDR3 is CASSARSRELFF. DNA of the CDR3: TGTGCCAGCAGTGCCCGTTCCCGGGAGCTGTTTTTT.

This chain uses TRBV7-9 with TRBJ1-4; D unresolved. This CDR3 has 12 amino acids. The ends were cut back, 5 bases at V and 8 bases at J, with 9 bases in the middle. Germline lookup yields CDR1 SEHNR and CDR2 FQNEAQ (reference sequence). The CDR3 coding sequence is TGTGCCAGCAGCCTTGTCAGGGAAAAACTGTTTTTT. Protein sequence: CASSLVREKLFF.

The chain links TRBV29-1 to TRBJ1-1; D gene unclear. The CDR3 spans 12 residues. In germline, CDR1 is SQVTM, CDR2 ANQGSEA. The V gene lost 4 bases and the J gene lost 4 bases, with 10 bases spanning the gap. The CDR3 is CSVVARSTEAFF. The CDR3 nucleotides read TGCAGCGTTGTTGCCCGGAGCACTGAAGCTTTCTTT. Full variable domain (missing parts from reference TRBV29-1 and TRBJ1-1): SAVISQKPSRDICQRGTSLTIQCQVDSQVTMMFWYRQQPGQSLTLIATANQGSEATYESGFVIDKFPISRPNLTFSTLTVSNMSPEDSSIYLCSVVARSTEAFFGQGTRLTVV.

This chain uses TRBV2 with TRBJ1-3, with 7 bases aligning to TRBD1. From germline, CDR1 is SNHLY and CDR2 FYNNEI. V was clipped by 7 bases and J by 2 bases; unmatched bases: 11. This CDR3 spans 16 amino acids. The CDR3 bases are TGTGCCAGCAACAGAAATTGGGACAGCCCTGGAAACACCATATATTTT. Translated: CASNRNWDSPGNTIYF.

This clone turned up a few times. V is TRBV28 and J is TRBJ2-5, with 7 bases fitting TRBD2. After removal of 5 bases from V and 1 base from J, the junction contained 4 bases not matched to a gene. The CDR3 loop spans 14 amino acids. Per the germline V gene, CDR1 is MDHEN and CDR2 is SYDVKM. CDR3 nucleotide sequence: TGTGCCAGCAGTCAGCGGGGAGTCCAAGAGACCCAGTACTTC. This gives the protein CASSQRGVQETQYF.

The rearrangement uses TRBV7-9 and TRBJ2-7; TRBD1 aligns across 7 bases. There are 15 residues in the CDR3. From germline, CDR1 is SEHNR and CDR2 FQNEAQ (reference sequence). V dropped 5 bases and J dropped 5; count of bases not matched to a gene: 12. CDR3 DNA sequence: TGTGCCAGCAGCCGAGATCCAGGGGGAATCGACGAGCAGTACTTC. This translates into CASSRDPGGIDEQYF.

V usage is TRBV2 and J usage is TRBJ2-5; 8 nucleotides agree with TRBD2. CDR1 is SNHLY, CDR2 FYNNEI, per germline. The J segment lost 4 bases and the V segment lost 6 bases, leaving 4 bases of the junction unmatched. The CDR3 contains 13 residues. The CDR3 reads CASRRTSRETQYF. The CDR3 DNA sequence: TGTGCCAGCAGGAGGACTAGCCGAGAGACCCAGTACTTC.

This chain connects TRBV7-8 to TRBJ1-1; 7 nucleotides match TRBD1. This CDR3 region has 16 residues. The ends lost 0 bases at V and 5 bases at J; junction bases unmatched: 9. The V gene's germline CDR1 is SGHVS and CDR2 FQNEAQ. This chain's CDR3 is CASSLALRQGGTEAFF. The DNA of the CDR3 is TGTGCCAGCAGCTTAGCGCTGAGACAGGGAGGTACTGAAGCTTTCTTT.

This clone showed up just once. The rearrangement uses TRBV6-5 and TRBJ1-2; D uncertain. V was clipped by 2 bases and J by 2 bases, with 6 bases between them. The CDR3 runs 13 residues. CDR1 MNHEY and CDR2 SVGAGI come from the germline V gene. The CDR3 region is CASSYSLNYGYTF. CDR3 sequence (DNA): TGTGCCAGCAGTTACAGCCTCAACTATGGCTACACCTTC.

The chain joins TRBV19 to TRBJ2-3, with a weak D call TRBD2 (6 bases). This CDR3 contains 16 residues. Trimming shortened V by 3 bases and J by 2 bases, and 15 bases separated the two germline ends. Germline assignment: CDR1 LNHDA and CDR2 SQIVND (reference sequence). This chain's CDR3 is CASSIPGLSVTDTQYF. The DNA of the CDR3 is TGTGCCAGTAGTATCCCCGGACTATCTGTCACAGATACGCAGTATTTT.

V gene TRBV4-2 combines with J gene TRBJ2-2; D not resolved. This CDR3 is 17 amino acids long. Germline CDR1 reads LGHNA; CDR2 reads YNFKEQ. With 0 bases removed from V and 1 base from J, the gap between germline ends came to 12 bases. The CDR3, as DNA: TGTGCCAGCAGCCAAGATTGGGCCTCTGGGAACACCGGGGAGCTGTTTTTT. Its translation: CASSQDWASGNTGELFF.

The chain joins TRBV11-2 to TRBJ2-1; D unclear. The germline gives CDR1 SGHAT, CDR2 FQNNGV. The CDR3 totals 14 residues. The ends were cut back, 0 bases at V and 6 bases at J, with 9 bases in the middle. The CDR3 loop is CASSLDIGSNEQFF. CDR3 nucleotides: TGTGCCAGCAGCTTAGATATCGGTTCCAATGAGCAGTTCTTC.

The chain recombines TRBV11-3 with TRBJ2-2; D is perhaps TRBD1 (6 bases). Trimming removed 5 bases from V and 3 bases from J, with 13 bases in between. The CDR3 loop spans 15 amino acids. Germline values: CDR1 SGHNT, CDR2 YENEEA. For the CDR3, the DNA is TGTGCCAGCAGCCGTGGACAGTCCGACACCGGGGAGCTGTTTTTT. This codes for CASSRGQSDTGELFF.

This clone was observed a handful of times. This sequence joins TRBV7-9 and TRBJ2-1; D ambiguous. From germline, CDR1 is SEHNR and CDR2 FQNEAQ (reference sequence). The CDR3 extends over 11 amino acids. With 3 bases removed from V and 7 bases from J, the gap between germline ends came to 4 bases. Written as DNA, the CDR3 is TGTGCCAGCAGCTTCAGAAATGAGCAGTTCTTC. Translation gives CASSFRNEQFF.

This clone turned up a few times. V and J are TRBV5-5 and TRBJ2-1; 7 bases are shared with TRBD2. The ends lost 1 base at V and 8 bases at J; junction bases unmatched: 12. Germline V gene sequence: CDR1 SGHKS, CDR2 YYEKEE (reference sequence). The CDR3 runs to 16 residues. The CDR3 reads CASSLFGGRARDEQFF. DNA for the CDR3: TGTGCCAGCAGCTTGTTCGGGGGGAGGGCCAGGGATGAGCAGTTCTTC.